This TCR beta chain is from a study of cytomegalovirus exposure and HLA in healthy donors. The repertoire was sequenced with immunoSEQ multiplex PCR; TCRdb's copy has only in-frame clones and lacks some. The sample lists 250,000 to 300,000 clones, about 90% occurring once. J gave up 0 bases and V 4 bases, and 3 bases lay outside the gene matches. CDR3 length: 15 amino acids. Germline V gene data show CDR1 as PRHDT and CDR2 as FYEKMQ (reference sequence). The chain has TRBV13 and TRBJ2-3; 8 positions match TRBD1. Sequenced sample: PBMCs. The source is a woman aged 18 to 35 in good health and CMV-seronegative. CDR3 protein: CASSSGQASTDTQYF. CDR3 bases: TGTGCCAGCAGCTCGGGACAGGCGAGCACAGATACGCAGTATTTT.